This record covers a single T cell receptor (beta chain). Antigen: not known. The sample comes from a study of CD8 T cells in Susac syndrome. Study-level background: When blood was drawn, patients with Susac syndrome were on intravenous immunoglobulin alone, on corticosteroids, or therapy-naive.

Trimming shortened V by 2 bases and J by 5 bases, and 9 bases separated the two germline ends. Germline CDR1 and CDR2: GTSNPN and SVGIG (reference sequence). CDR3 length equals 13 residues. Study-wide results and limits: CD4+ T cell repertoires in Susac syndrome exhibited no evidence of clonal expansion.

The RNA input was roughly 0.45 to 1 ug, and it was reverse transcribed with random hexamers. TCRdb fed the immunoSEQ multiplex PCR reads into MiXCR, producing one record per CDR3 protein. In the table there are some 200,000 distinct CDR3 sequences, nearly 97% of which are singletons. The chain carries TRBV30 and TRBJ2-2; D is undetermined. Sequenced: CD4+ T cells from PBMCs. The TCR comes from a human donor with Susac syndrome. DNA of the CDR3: TGTGCCTGGAGTCGGGCAGCAACCGGGGAGCTGTTTTTT. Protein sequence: CAWSRAATGELFF. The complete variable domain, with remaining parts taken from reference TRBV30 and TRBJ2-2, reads SQTIHQWPATLVQPVGSPLSLECTVEGTSNPNLYWYRQAAGRGLQLLFYSVGIGQISSEVPQNLSASRPQDRQFILSSKKLLLSDSGFYLCAWSRAATGELFFGEGSRLTVL.